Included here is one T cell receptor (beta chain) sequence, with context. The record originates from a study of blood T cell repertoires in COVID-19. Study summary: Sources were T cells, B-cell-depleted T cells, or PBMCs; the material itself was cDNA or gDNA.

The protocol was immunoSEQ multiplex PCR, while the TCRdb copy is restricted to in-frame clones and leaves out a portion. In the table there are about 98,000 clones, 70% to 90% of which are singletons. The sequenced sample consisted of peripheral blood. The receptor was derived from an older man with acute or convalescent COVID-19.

The CDR3 sequence is CATSRATPGRKNIQYF. The CDR3 nucleotides are TGTGCCACCAGCAGAGCCACCCCCGGGAGGAAAAACATTCAGTACTTC. The J gene is TRBJ2-4, the V gene TRBV15; the match to TRBD2 covers 7 bases. CDR1 is LNHNV and CDR2 is YYDKDF in the germline V gene (reference sequence). This CDR3 spans 16 amino acids. Losses at the gene ends were 1 base for V and 4 bases for J; bases not matched to a gene: 7.